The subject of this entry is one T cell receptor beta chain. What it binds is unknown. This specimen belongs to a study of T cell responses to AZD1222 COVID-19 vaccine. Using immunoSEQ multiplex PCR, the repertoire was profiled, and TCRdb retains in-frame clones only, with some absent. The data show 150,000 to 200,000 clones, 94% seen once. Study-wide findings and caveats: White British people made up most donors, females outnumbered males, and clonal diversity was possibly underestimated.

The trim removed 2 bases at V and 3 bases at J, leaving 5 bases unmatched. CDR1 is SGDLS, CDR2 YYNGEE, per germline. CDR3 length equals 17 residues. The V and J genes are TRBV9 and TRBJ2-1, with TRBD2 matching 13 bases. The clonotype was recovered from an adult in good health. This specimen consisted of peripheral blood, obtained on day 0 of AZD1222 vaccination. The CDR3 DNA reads TGTGCCAGCAGCGTGGTAGGGACTAGCGGGATCTACAATGAGCAGTTCTTC. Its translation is CASSVVGTSGIYNEQFF.